The 24 T cell receptor beta chains below were found in one sample sequenced in a study of blood T cell repertoires in COVID-19. Using immunoSEQ multiplex PCR, the repertoire was profiled, and TCRdb retains in-frame clones only, with some absent. The sample lists about 150,000 clones; under 90% were seen once. The sequencing sample was made of PBMCs or T cells enriched from blood (not recorded which). These receptors all stem from a man over 45 who had recovered from COVID-19.

This clone appeared a few times. The chain carries TRBV20-1 and TRBJ1-1; D is possibly TRBD1 (5 bases). This CDR3 has 11 amino acids. Germline CDR1 and CDR2: DFQATT and SNEGSKA (reference sequence). CDR3 sequence: CSAREDTEAFF. The CDR3 DNA is TGCAGCGCCAGGGAGGACACTGAAGCTTTCTTT.

The chain recombines TRBV30 with TRBJ2-1; 12 nucleotides line up with TRBD2. V lost 2 bases, J lost 8 bases, and 1 base stayed unmatched. The V gene's germline CDR1 is GTSNPN and CDR2 SVGIG (reference sequence). There are 13 residues in the CDR3. In DNA form, the CDR3 reads TGTGCCTGGAGTACTAGCGGGGGGTATGAGCAGTTCTTC. It yields the protein CAWSTSGGYEQFF.

A single count supports this clone. This chain links TRBV23-1 with TRBJ1-6, with a tentative D call TRBD1 (6 bases). TRBV23-1 is identified as an open reading frame with a role that is uncertain. This CDR3 has 12 residues. V lost 8 bases to trimming and J lost 14 bases, with 16 bases between them. As DNA, the CDR3 is TGCGCCAGCGGGGCAGGGGAATTCACCCTCCACTTT. Its translation: CASGAGEFTLHF.

This chain joins TRBV7-6 and TRBJ2-1, with D perhaps TRBD2 (5 bases). The V end was cut by 1 base, the J end by 8 bases, with 6 bases between. The CDR3 loop spans 12 amino acids. CDR1 and CDR2 from the germline V gene are SGHVS and FNYEAQ. The CDR3 sequence: CASSLGGDEQFF. The CDR3 region has the DNA TGTGCCAGCAGCTTAGGGGGAGATGAGCAGTTCTTC.

The chain joins TRBV6-5 to TRBJ1-2; 8 nucleotides line up with TRBD1. This CDR3 has 15 amino acids. Germline V gene lookup returns CDR1 MNHEY and CDR2 SVGAGI. Trimming took 8 bases from V and 8 from J; bases not matched to a gene: 16. The CDR3 bases are TGTGCCAGCGGGTACACCGGGACAGGTTTTCAGGGCTACACCTTC. Translation: CASGYTGTGFQGYTF.

This clone occurred a few times. The V and J genes are TRBV14 and TRBJ1-6; D possibly corresponds to TRBD1 (6 bases). The CDR3 runs 13 residues. The V gene lost 4 bases and the J gene lost 10 bases, with 11 bases spanning the gap. Per germline, CDR1 SGHDN and CDR2 FVKESK. The CDR3 coding sequence is TGTGCCAGCAGCCCCAGGGGTGGATCACCCCTCCACTTT. It translates to CASSPRGGSPLHF.

As DNA, the CDR3 is TGTGCCAGCAGCCAAGGGGTAGCGGGGGGGCGTGGCAATGAGCAGTTCTTC. It is translated as CASSQGVAGGRGNEQFF. This sequence joins TRBV4-2 and TRBJ2-1; TRBD2 matches 11 bases. Trimming cost V 1 base and J 6 bases; bases outside gene matches: 8. The germline V gene has CDR1 LGHNA and CDR2 YNFKEQ. CDR3 size: 17 residues.

The chain recombines TRBV11-2 with TRBJ2-7; 8 bases match TRBD2. V was pared by 1 base and J by 4 bases, with 9 bases of the junction left unmatched. The CDR3 is made up of 16 amino acids. Germline CDR1 and CDR2: SGHAT and FQNNGV. The CDR3 spells CASSLVGASGFYEQYF. In nucleotides, the CDR3 is TGTGCCAGCAGCTTAGTCGGGGCTAGCGGGTTTTACGAGCAGTACTTC.

V usage is TRBV20-1 and J usage is TRBJ1-6, with D possibly TRBD1 on 6 matching bases. Per the germline V gene, CDR1 is DFQATT and CDR2 is SNEGSKA (reference sequence). The length of the CDR3 is 11 residues. V lost 2 bases, J lost 15 bases, and 11 bases lay in between. In DNA, the CDR3 is TGCAGTGCTAGAAGGGGGGGTCTCCTCCACTTT. Its protein is CSARRGGLLHF.

This rearrangement joins TRBV6-5 to TRBJ2-5, with 9 positions matching TRBD2. The V gene end was trimmed by 6 bases and the J gene end by 5 bases; junction bases not matched to a gene: 7. This CDR3 is 14 amino acids long. CDR1 and CDR2 (germline): MNHEY, SVGAGI. CDR3 DNA sequence: TGTGCCAGCAGAACGCGGGGGGGCGAGGAGACCCAGTACTTC. Protein sequence: CASRTRGGEETQYF.

The chain combines TRBV18 with TRBJ1-6; D call uncertain. Germline loops: CDR1 KGHSH, CDR2 LQKENI. V lost 5 bases, J lost 7 bases, and 18 bases lay in between. The CDR3 is 16 amino acids. The DNA for the CDR3 is TGTGCCAGCTCATCAACCAAGGGAGGTATCAATTCACCCCTCCACTTT. Translating it yields CASSSTKGGINSPLHF.

This chain uses TRBV5-5 with TRBJ1-2; D not certain. The CDR3 has 12 amino acids. Germline values: CDR1 SGHKS, CDR2 YYEKEE (reference sequence). Trimming took 1 base from V and 4 from J, leaving 5 bases between them. The CDR3 spells CASSLYVYGYTF. DNA for the CDR3: TGTGCCAGCAGCTTGTATGTCTATGGCTACACCTTC.

The chain combines TRBV9 with TRBJ1-6; D possibly corresponds to TRBD1 (6 bases). The germline gives CDR1 SGDLS, CDR2 YYNGEE. Trimming pared 4 bases from V and 5 bases from J, leaving 10 bases between. This CDR3 is 14 amino acids long. In nucleotides, the CDR3 is TGTGCCAGCAGCCTAGGACAGAATAATTCACCCCTCCACTTT. This sequence encodes CASSLGQNNSPLHF.

The V and J genes are TRBV11-2 and TRBJ1-1, with D perhaps matching TRBD1 (6 bases). The germline V gene has CDR1 SGHAT and CDR2 FQNNGV. Trimming stripped 5 bases from V and 5 bases from J, with 18 bases between. The length of the CDR3 is 15 residues. CDR3 DNA: TGTGCCAGCAGCCCACCGGGATCCCAGGGGACTGAAGCTTTCTTT. It is translated as CASSPPGSQGTEAFF. Full variable domain (remainder filled in from reference TRBV11-2 and TRBJ1-1): EAGVAQSPRYKIIEKRQSVAFWCNPISGHATLYWYQQILGQGPKLLIQFQNNGVVDDSQLPKDRFSAERLKGVDSTLKIQPAKLEDSAVYLCASSPPGSQGTEAFFGQGTRLTVV.

V usage is TRBV6-5 and J usage is TRBJ2-5; tentatively, D is TRBD1 (5 bases). Trimming pared 6 bases from V and 2 bases from J, leaving 13 bases between. Germline V gene lookup returns CDR1 MNHEY and CDR2 SVGAGI. There are 14 residues in the CDR3. CDR3: CASRSHDRQETQYF. The DNA of the CDR3 is TGTGCCAGCAGATCCCACGACAGACAAGAGACCCAGTACTTC.

The chain recombines TRBV11-2 with TRBJ2-3; TRBD2 matches 10 bases. The CDR3 runs to 15 residues. Trimming cost V 4 bases and J 4 bases; bases outside gene matches: 5. In germline, CDR1 is SGHAT, CDR2 FQNNGV. This chain's CDR3 is CASSSQRGGPDTQYF. As DNA, the CDR3 is TGTGCCAGCAGCTCACAGCGGGGGGGCCCAGATACGCAGTATTTT. Using reference TRBV11-2 and TRBJ2-3 for the parts outside the CDR3, the full variable domain is EAGVAQSPRYKIIEKRQSVAFWCNPISGHATLYWYQQILGQGPKLLIQFQNNGVVDDSQLPKDRFSAERLKGVDSTLKIQPAKLEDSAVYLCASSSQRGGPDTQYFGPGTRLTVL.

This clone was found once. This chain links TRBV5-1 with TRBJ1-6; D not certain. Germline V gene lookup returns CDR1 SGHRS and CDR2 YFSETQ. The V gene lost 0 bases and the J gene lost 11 bases, with 9 bases spanning the gap. The CDR3 contains 13 residues. CDR3 sequence: CASSLDSPPPLHF. The CDR3 region has the DNA TGCGCCAGCAGCTTGGACAGCCCCCCACCCCTCCACTTT.

This clone ranks as large. The J gene is TRBJ1-6, the V gene TRBV14; a possible D gene is TRBD1 (6 bases). The V end lost 0 bases, the J end lost 10 bases, and 16 bases lay between the germline ends. CDR3 length: 16 residues. Per germline, CDR1 SGHDN and CDR2 FVKESK. The CDR3 loop is CASSQDGGGFGSPLHF. CDR3 coding DNA: TGTGCCAGCAGCCAAGATGGGGGCGGCTTTGGGTCACCCCTCCACTTT.

The CDR3 nucleotides read TGTGCCAGCAGCGTAGCTGGAGGACAGGGGACGGTTGAGGATGGCTACACCTTC. It translates to CASSVAGGQGTVEDGYTF. The gene calls are TRBV9 and TRBJ1-2, with 9 bases that match TRBD1. This CDR3 is built from 18 residues. V dropped 0 bases and J dropped 6; count of bases not matched to a gene: 15. CDR1 is SGDLS and CDR2 is YYNGEE in the germline V gene.

This chain connects TRBV11-2 to TRBJ2-5; TRBD2 might be the D (6 bases). The V end was cut by 4 bases, the J end by 2 bases, with 8 bases between. This CDR3 has 13 amino acids. Germline-derived CDR1 and CDR2 are SGHAT and FQNNGV. The DNA of the CDR3 is TGTGCCAGCAGCTCTGCGGGGCAAGAGACCCAGTACTTC. This translates into CASSSAGQETQYF.

The V gene is TRBV7-3, the J gene TRBJ1-1; 12 bases match TRBD1. Germline CDR1 is SGHTA and CDR2 is FQGTGA. This CDR3 is 13 amino acids long. The V segment lost 5 bases and the J segment 10 bases; nucleotides outside the gene matches: 5. The CDR3 nucleotides are TGTGCCAGCAGCCCCGGGACAGGGGGCATAGCTTTCTTT. It encodes CASSPGTGGIAFF.

V is TRBV7-3 and J is TRBJ2-1, with unresolved D. Germline assignment: CDR1 SGHTA and CDR2 FQGTGA. The CDR3 runs 13 residues. Trimming removed 1 base from V and 8 bases from J, with 9 bases in between. CDR3 bases: TGTGCCAGCAGCTTAAGCGAGTTCCATGAGCAGTTCTTC. This codes for CASSLSEFHEQFF.

The chain's CDR3 is CASSPQGRSAYEQYF. The CDR3 region has the DNA TGTGCCAGTAGTCCCCAAGGGAGGAGCGCCTACGAGCAGTACTTC. This chain uses TRBV19 with TRBJ2-7, with a weak D call TRBD2 (6 bases). Germline V CDR1 and CDR2: LNHDA, SQIVND (reference sequence). The CDR3 sequence is 15 residues long. V was cut by 5 bases and J by 2 bases, with 16 bases left in between. The full variable domain, with the rest looked up from reference TRBV19 and TRBJ2-7, is DGGITQSPKYLFRKEGQNVTLSCEQNLNHDAMYWYRQDPGQGLRLIYYSQIVNDFQKGDIAEGYSVSREKKESFPLTVTSAQKNPTAFYLCASSPQGRSAYEQYFGPGTRLTVT.

This rearrangement joins TRBV19 to TRBJ1-2, with a possible D match to TRBD1 (5 bases). CDR1 is LNHDA and CDR2 is SQIVND in the germline V gene (reference sequence). Trimming stripped 5 bases from V and 0 bases from J, with 10 bases between. There are 14 residues in the CDR3. The CDR3 bases are TGTGCCAGTAGTCTCACAGGCTCTAACTATGGCTACACCTTC. This sequence encodes CASSLTGSNYGYTF. Variable domain in full (rest from reference TRBV19 and TRBJ1-2): DGGITQSPKYLFRKEGQNVTLSCEQNLNHDAMYWYRQDPGQGLRLIYYSQIVNDFQKGDIAEGYSVSREKKESFPLTVTSAQKNPTAFYLCASSLTGSNYGYTFGSGTRLTVV.